Each of the 16 T cell receptor beta chains below was sequenced from the same sample in a study of beta chain features in type 1 diabetes. Study conclusions and caveats: A moderate, significant TCRB CDR3 shortening appeared in type 1 diabetes across four CD4+ subsets.

These receptors' targets are unknown. The sequenced template was cDNA made from the entire isolated RNA. The data were produced by immunoSEQ multiplex PCR, yet TCRdb's version contains in-frame clones alone and is incomplete. The sample has some 280,000 clones; approximately 15% are singletons. Sample: naive CD4+ T cells from blood. Every receptor here comes from a man aged 25-45 years with type 1 diabetes.

The CDR3, as DNA: TGTGCCAGCGGTAAGGGACACTACAATGAGCAGTTCTTC. It codes for CASGKGHYNEQFF. The chain couples TRBV27 to TRBJ2-1, with D perhaps TRBD1 (6 bases). Germline CDR1 MNHEY, CDR2 SMNVEV (reference sequence). The CDR3 length is 13 residues. Deletions cut 8 bases from V and 3 bases from J, with 11 bases between.

This clone came up a few times. This chain uses TRBV7-2 with TRBJ2-5; a possible D gene is TRBD1 (6 bases). The CDR3 extends over 14 amino acids. The germline gives CDR1 SGHTA, CDR2 FQGNSA. V was shortened by 1 base and J by 5 bases, with 11 bases between the two germline ends. CDR3 sequence (DNA): TGTGCCAGCAGCTTAGGGACAGATGGGGAGACCCAGTACTTC. This encodes CASSLGTDGETQYF.

This clone came up a few times. This chain links TRBV19 with TRBJ2-7, with D possibly matching TRBD2 (6 bases). The V end lost 6 bases, the J end lost 3 bases, and 18 bases lay between the germline ends. Germline V gives CDR1 LNHDA, CDR2 SQIVND (reference sequence). The CDR3 consists of 15 residues. The DNA of the CDR3 is TGTGCCAGTAGAAACGGGACGCGGGGTCTCTACGAGCAGTACTTC. Encoded protein: CASRNGTRGLYEQYF.

V usage is TRBV9 and J usage is TRBJ1-2; 10 positions match TRBD1. Losses at the gene ends were 4 bases for V and 7 bases for J; bases not matched to a gene: 7. This CDR3 comprises 14 residues. Looked up from germline, CDR1 is SGDLS and CDR2 is YYNGEE. CDR3 sequence reads: CASSRGTGESGYTF. In DNA form, the CDR3 reads TGTGCCAGCAGCCGCGGGACAGGGGAAAGTGGCTACACCTTC.

The chain couples TRBV9 to TRBJ2-7; D may be TRBD1 (5 bases). With 4 bases removed from V and 5 bases from J, the gap between germline ends came to 16 bases. CDR1 is SGDLS, CDR2 YYNGEE, per germline. The CDR3 extends over 14 amino acids. The DNA for the CDR3 is TGTGCCAGCAGCACCCACCCCTCAGGGAACGAGCAGTACTTC. The encoded protein is CASSTHPSGNEQYF.

The J gene is TRBJ1-2, the V gene TRBV28; a weak D match, TRBD1 (5 bases). The V gene's germline CDR1 is MDHEN and CDR2 SYDVKM. The CDR3 has 14 residues. V was trimmed by 3 bases and J by 4 bases, leaving 12 bases between them. In nucleotides, the CDR3 is TGTGCCAGCAGTTTTAGGGGATACGGCTATGGCTACACCTTC. Its protein product is CASSFRGYGYGYTF.

CDR3 in amino acids: CASSVATLGTISSGANVLTF. The CDR3 bases are TGTGCCAGCAGCGTAGCTACCCTCGGGACAATCAGCTCTGGGGCCAACGTCCTGACTTTC. This chain links TRBV9 with TRBJ2-6; D might be TRBD1 (6 bases). The CDR3 sequence is 20 residues long. Germline CDR1 is SGDLS and CDR2 is YYNGEE. V lost 0 bases to trimming and J lost 0 bases, with 19 bases between them.

V and J are TRBV6-1 and TRBJ1-1; D ambiguous. The V end lost 4 bases, the J end lost 7 bases, and 10 bases lay between the germline ends. The CDR3 totals 12 residues. The V gene's germline CDR1 is MNHNS and CDR2 SASEGT. This chain's CDR3 is CASSVPAIEAFF. The CDR3 DNA is TGTGCCAGCAGTGTTCCCGCTATTGAAGCTTTCTTT.

The genes are TRBV2 and TRBJ2-5; possible D gene TRBD2, 6 bases. Germline V gene sequence: CDR1 SNHLY, CDR2 FYNNEI. The V gene lost 7 bases and the J gene lost 4 bases, with 13 bases spanning the gap. This CDR3 contains 13 residues. CDR3 DNA sequence: TGTGCCAGCATTGGTCGGGGAGGAGAGACCCAGTACTTC. It encodes CASIGRGGETQYF.

This clone turned up a few times. The chain couples TRBV5-6 to TRBJ1-1; no definite D call. The germline V gene encodes CDR1 SGHDT and CDR2 YYEEEE. The CDR3 is 12 amino acids. Trimming left V 4 bases short and J 4 bases short, with 8 bases between. The CDR3 DNA reads as TGTGCCAGCAGCCCTCGAGGCACTGAAGCTTTCTTT. Encoded protein: CASSPRGTEAFF.

This clone was seen more than once but under ten times. The chain recombines TRBV4-2 with TRBJ2-7, with 9 bases fitting TRBD1. This CDR3 is built from 14 residues. Germline CDR1 is LGHNA and CDR2 is YNFKEQ. V was clipped by 6 bases and J by 5 bases; unmatched bases: 8. Written as DNA, the CDR3 is TGTGCCAGCAGTCTGACAGGGGGACTACACGAGCAGTACTTC. It yields the protein CASSLTGGLHEQYF.

The rearrangement links TRBV30 to TRBJ1-5, with D perhaps TRBD1 (6 bases). The CDR3 spans 14 residues. The V gene lost 2 bases and the J gene lost 4 bases, with 12 bases spanning the gap. Germline V CDR1 and CDR2: GTSNPN, SVGIG (reference sequence). The CDR3 here is CAWSLGAVNQPQHF. The CDR3 DNA is TGTGCCTGGAGTTTGGGGGCCGTTAATCAGCCCCAGCATTTT.

This clone was counted only a few times. The CDR3 reads CASSLVAGNTGELFF. The CDR3 coding sequence is TGCGCCAGCAGCTTGGTAGCGGGGAACACCGGGGAGCTGTTTTTT. The rearrangement uses TRBV5-1 and TRBJ2-2, with TRBD2 matching 7 bases. In germline, CDR1 is SGHRS, CDR2 YFSETQ. The CDR3 covers 15 residues. V shed 0 bases and J 1 base; nucleotides not matched to a gene: 0.

The table lists this clone with many counts. The J gene is TRBJ2-7, the V gene TRBV29-1; tentative D call: TRBD1 (7 bases). Germline CDR1 and CDR2: SQVTM and ANQGSEA. The CDR3 runs 11 residues. Trimming removed 7 bases from V and 5 bases from J, with 12 bases in between. In DNA form, the CDR3 reads TGCAGCGCGGGAGACAGGGACGAGCAGTACTTC. Translating gives CSAGDRDEQYF.

In its sample, this clone was seen a few times. The chain carries TRBV2 and TRBJ2-1; 10 nucleotides agree with TRBD2. The CDR3 covers 15 residues. J was trimmed by 9 bases and V by 2 bases; bases with no gene match: 7. Germline V gives CDR1 SNHLY, CDR2 FYNNEI. CDR3 sequence reads: CASSERLAGESEQFF. As DNA, the CDR3 is TGTGCCAGCAGTGAACGGCTAGCGGGAGAAAGTGAGCAGTTCTTC.

This clone was found a few times. The J gene is TRBJ2-7, the V gene TRBV7-2, with D perhaps TRBD2 (5 bases). CDR3 size: 14 residues. Trimming removed 1 base from V and 6 bases from J, with 13 bases in between. CDR1 and CDR2 (germline): SGHTA, FQGNSA. The CDR3 DNA is TGTGCCAGCAGCTTAGGGCGGGTGAGCTCCGAGCAGTACTTC. Translation: CASSLGRVSSEQYF.